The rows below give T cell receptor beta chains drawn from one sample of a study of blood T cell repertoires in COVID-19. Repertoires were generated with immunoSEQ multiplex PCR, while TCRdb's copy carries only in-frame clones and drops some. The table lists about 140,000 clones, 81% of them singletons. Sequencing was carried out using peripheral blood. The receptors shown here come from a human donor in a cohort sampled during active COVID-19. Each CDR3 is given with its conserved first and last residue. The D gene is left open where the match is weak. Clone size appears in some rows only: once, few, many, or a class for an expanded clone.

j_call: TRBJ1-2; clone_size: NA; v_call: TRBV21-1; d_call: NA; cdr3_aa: CASSKAGQGGSRLARNYGYTF; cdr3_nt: TGTGCCAGCAGCAAAGCCGGGCAGGGAGGTAGTCGATTAGCAAGAAACTATGGCTACACCTTC
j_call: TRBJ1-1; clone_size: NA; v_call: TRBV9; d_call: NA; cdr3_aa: CASSVRAGATEAFF; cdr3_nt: TGTGCCAGCAGCGTACGGGCAGGGGCGACTGAAGCTTTCTTT
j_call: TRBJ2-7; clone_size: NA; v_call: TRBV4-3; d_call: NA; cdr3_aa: CASSQEWSPSSEQYF; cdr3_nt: TGCGCCAGCAGCCAAGAATGGTCCCCTAGCTCCGAGCAGTACTTC
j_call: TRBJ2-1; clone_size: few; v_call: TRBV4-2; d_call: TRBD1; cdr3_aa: CASSSRDSVYNEQFF; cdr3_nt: TGTGCCAGCAGCTCCCGGGACAGTGTTTACAATGAGCAGTTCTTC
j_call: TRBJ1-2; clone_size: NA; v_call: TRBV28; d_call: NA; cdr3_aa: CASSLGGTNYGYTF; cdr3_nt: TGTGCCAGCAGTTTAGGGGGGACTAACTATGGCTACACCTTC
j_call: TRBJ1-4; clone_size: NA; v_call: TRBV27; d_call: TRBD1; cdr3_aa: CASSFWSPGQAGKLFF; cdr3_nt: TGTGCCAGCAGTTTTTGGTCCCCGGGACAGGCAGGGAAACTGTTTTTT
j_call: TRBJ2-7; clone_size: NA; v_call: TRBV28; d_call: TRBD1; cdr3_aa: CASSLPGQSIPHEQYF; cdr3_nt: TGTGCCAGCAGTTTGCCGGGACAGTCGATTCCCCACGAGCAGTACTTC
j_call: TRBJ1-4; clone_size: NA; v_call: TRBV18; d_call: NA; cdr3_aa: CASSPGGGEKLFF; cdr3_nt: TGTGCCAGCTCACCAGGGGGCGGTGAAAAACTGTTTTTT
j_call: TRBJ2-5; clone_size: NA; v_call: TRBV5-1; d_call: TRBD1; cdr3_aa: CASSLLSRGLETQYF; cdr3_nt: TGCGCCAGCAGCTTGCTGTCCAGGGGGCTCGAGACCCAGTACTTC
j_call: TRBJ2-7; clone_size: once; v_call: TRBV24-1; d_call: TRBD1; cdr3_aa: CATSDSGTGSYEQYF; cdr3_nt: TGTGCCACCAGTGATTCCGGGACAGGCTCCTACGAGCAGTACTTC
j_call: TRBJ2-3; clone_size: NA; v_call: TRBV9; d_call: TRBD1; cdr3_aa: CASNPGQGLAGGKDTQYF; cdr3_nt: TGTGCCAGCAACCCGGGACAGGGGCTAGCGGGCGGAAAAGATACGCAGTATTTT
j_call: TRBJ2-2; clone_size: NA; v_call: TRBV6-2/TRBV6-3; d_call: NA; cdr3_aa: CASSPSIAVGELFF; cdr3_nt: TGTGCCAGCAGCCCGAGTATCGCGGTCGGGGAGCTGTTTTTT
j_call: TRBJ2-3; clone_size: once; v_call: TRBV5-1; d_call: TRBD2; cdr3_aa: CASSSSRTSGTSTDTQYF; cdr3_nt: TGCGCCAGCAGCTCTTCCCGGACTAGCGGGACTAGCACAGATACGCAGTATTTT
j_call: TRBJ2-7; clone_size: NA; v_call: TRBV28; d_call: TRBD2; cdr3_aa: CASSSPRTSGRSYEQYF; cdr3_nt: TGTGCCAGCAGTTCCCCTAGGACTAGCGGGAGATCCTACGAGCAGTACTTC
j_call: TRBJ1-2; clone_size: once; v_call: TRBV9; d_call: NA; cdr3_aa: CASSARFADHNYGYTF; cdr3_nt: TGTGCCAGCAGCGCCAGGTTTGCAGACCATAACTATGGCTACACCTTC
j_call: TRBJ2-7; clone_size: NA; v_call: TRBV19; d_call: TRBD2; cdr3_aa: CASSNPRGSTYYEQYF; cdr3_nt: TGTGCCAGTAGCAACCCGCGCGGGAGCACCTACTACGAGCAGTACTTC
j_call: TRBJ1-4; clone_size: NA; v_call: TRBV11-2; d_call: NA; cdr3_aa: CASSPGQISTNEKLFF; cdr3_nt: TGTGCCAGCAGCCCTGGACAGATCTCAACTAATGAAAAACTGTTTTTT
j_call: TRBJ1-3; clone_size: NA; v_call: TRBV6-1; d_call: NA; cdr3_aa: CASSDPGQPSGNTIYF; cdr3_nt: TGTGCCAGCAGTGACCCGGGACAACCCTCTGGAAACACCATATATTTT
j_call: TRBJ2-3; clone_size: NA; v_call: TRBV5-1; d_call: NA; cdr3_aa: CASSKTNVGRLTDTQYF; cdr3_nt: TGCGCCAGCAGCAAGACCAACGTGGGGCGCCTCACAGATACGCAGTATTTT
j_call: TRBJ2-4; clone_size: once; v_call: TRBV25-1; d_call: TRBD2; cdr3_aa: CASSGLAGGPVAKNIQYF; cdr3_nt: TGTGCCAGCAGCGGACTAGCGGGAGGGCCGGTAGCCAAAAACATTCAGTACTTC
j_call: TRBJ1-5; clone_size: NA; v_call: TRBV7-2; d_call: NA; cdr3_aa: CASSLGQAGQPQHF; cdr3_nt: TGTGCCAGCAGCTTAGGACAGGCTGGGCAGCCCCAGCATTTT
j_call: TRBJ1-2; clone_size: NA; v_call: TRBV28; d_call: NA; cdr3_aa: CASSLPPTGYGYTF; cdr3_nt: TGTGCCAGCAGTCTCCCCCCCACGGGATATGGCTACACCTTC
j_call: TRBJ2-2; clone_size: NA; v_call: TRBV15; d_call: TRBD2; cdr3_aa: CATSRRLTSETGELFF; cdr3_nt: TGTGCCACCAGCAGACGATTGACTAGCGAGACCGGGGAGCTGTTTTTT
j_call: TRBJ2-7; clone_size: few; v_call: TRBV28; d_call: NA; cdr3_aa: CASSPYAGTQIYEQYF; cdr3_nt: TGTGCCAGCAGTCCCTACGCCGGGACACAAATCTACGAGCAGTACTTC
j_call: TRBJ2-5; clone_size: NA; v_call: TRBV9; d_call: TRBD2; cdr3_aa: CASSVDGGRSGTQYF; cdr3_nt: TGTGCCAGCAGCGTAGATGGCGGGAGGTCGGGGACCCAGTACTTC
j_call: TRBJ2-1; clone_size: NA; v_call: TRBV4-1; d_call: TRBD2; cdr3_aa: CASSQVSGLAGSSYNEQFF; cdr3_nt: TGCGCCAGCAGCCAAGTATCAGGACTAGCGGGAAGCTCCTACAATGAGCAGTTCTTC
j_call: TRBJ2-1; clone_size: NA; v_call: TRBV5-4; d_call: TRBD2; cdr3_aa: CASSLHGTSNEQFF; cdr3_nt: TGTGCCAGCAGCTTGCATGGGACTAGTAATGAGCAGTTCTTC
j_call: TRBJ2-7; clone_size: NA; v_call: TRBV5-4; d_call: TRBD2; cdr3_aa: CASSLVGRTFDEQYF; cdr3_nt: TGTGCCAGCAGCTTAGTCGGGAGGACGTTCGACGAGCAGTACTTC
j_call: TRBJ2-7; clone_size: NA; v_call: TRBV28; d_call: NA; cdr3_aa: CASEVSRGPAHYEQYF; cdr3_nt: TGTGCCAGCGAAGTTTCTCGGGGTCCGGCACATTACGAACAGTACTTC
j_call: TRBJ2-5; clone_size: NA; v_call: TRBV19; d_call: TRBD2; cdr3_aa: CASSSASLAGGKGQETQYF; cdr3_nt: TGTGCCAGTAGTAGTGCGTCACTAGCGGGAGGTAAAGGTCAAGAGACCCAGTACTTC
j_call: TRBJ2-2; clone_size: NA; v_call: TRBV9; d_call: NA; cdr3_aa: CASKRYNTGELFF; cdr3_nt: TGTGCCAGCAAGAGGTATAACACCGGGGAGCTGTTTTTT
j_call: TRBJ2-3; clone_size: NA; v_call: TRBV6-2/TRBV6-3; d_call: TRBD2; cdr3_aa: CASSYKREAPLAQYF; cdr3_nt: TGTGCCAGCAGTTACAAGCGGGAGGCGCCCTTGGCGCAGTATTTT
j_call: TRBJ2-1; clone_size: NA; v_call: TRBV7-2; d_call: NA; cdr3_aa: CASSLGGSSEQFF; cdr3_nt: TGTGCCAGCAGCTTAGGTGGTTCCAGTGAGCAGTTCTTC
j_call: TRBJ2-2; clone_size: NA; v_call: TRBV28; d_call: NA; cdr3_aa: CASSLSQGYTGELFF; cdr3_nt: TGTGCCAGCAGTTTAAGCCAGGGGTACACCGGGGAGCTGTTTTTT
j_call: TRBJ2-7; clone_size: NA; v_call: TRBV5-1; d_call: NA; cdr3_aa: CASSLDPPDYYEQYF; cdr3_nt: TGCGCCAGCAGCTTGGACCCACCTGACTACTACGAGCAGTACTTC
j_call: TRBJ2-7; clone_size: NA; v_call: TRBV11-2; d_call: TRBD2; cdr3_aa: CASSELAGGSYEQYF; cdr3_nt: TGTGCCAGCAGCGAACTAGCGGGAGGGAGCTACGAGCAGTACTTC
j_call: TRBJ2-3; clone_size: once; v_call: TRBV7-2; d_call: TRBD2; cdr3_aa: CASSQRLAGGIISTDTQYF; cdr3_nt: TGTGCCAGCAGCCAAAGACTAGCGGGAGGAATCATTAGCACAGATACGCAGTATTTT
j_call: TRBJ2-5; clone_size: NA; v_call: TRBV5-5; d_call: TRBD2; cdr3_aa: CASSFSISGRETQYF; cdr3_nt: TGTGCCAGCAGCTTCAGTATTAGCGGGAGAGAGACCCAGTACTTC
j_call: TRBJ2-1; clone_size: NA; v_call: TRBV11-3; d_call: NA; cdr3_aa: CASSLKTGHNEQFF; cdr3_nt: TGTGCCAGCAGCTTAAAAACAGGCCACAATGAGCAGTTCTTC
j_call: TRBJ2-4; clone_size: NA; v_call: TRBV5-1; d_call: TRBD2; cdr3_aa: CASSLGTGVPGLAGLKGYF; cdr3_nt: TGCGCCAGCAGCTTGGGCACGGGGGTTCCGGGACTAGCGGGACTAAAAGGATACTTC
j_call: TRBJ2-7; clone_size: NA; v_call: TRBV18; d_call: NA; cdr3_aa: CASSTGTGSYEQYF; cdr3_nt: TGTGCCAGCTCCACCGGAACGGGATCTTACGAGCAGTACTTC
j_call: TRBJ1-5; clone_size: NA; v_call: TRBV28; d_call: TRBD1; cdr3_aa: CASMRGPYSNQPQHF; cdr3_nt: TGTGCCAGCATGAGGGGGCCCTATAGCAATCAGCCCCAGCATTTT
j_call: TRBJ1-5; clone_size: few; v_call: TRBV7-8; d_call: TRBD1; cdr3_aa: CASSLGTGYQPQHF; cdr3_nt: TGTGCCAGCAGCTTAGGGACAGGGTATCAGCCCCAGCATTTT
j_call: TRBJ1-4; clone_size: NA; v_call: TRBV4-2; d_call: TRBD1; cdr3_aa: CASSQGIGGAEKLFF; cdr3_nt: TGTGCCAGCAGCCAAGGAATAGGGGGCGCTGAAAAACTGTTTTTT
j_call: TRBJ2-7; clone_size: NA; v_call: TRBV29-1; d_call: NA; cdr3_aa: CSVVRGRTPRYEQYF; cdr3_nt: TGCAGCGTCGTGCGGGGGCGGACCCCTAGGTACGAGCAGTACTTC
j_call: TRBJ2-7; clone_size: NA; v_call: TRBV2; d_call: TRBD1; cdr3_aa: CASSDPQGSSYEQYF; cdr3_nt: TGTGCCAGCAGTGACCCACAGGGGAGTTCCTACGAGCAGTACTTC